This is a list of T cell receptor beta chains from one sample in a study of blood T cell repertoires in COVID-19. The repertoire was sequenced with immunoSEQ multiplex PCR; TCRdb's copy has only in-frame clones and lacks some. The repertoire includes a few hundred thousand clones, around 88% of them detected once, and roughly 6% sits in the top ten. Sequencing input: peripheral blood. These receptors originate from a woman aged 25 to 39 with COVID-19, enrolled during active disease. The CDR3 runs from the conserved cysteine through the conserved F or W. Fields, in order: clone size, V gene, J gene, D gene, CDR3 DNA, CDR3 protein. The D gene is left open where the match is weak. Only some rows state a clone size, as once, few, many or a class for expanded clones.

-,TRBV24-1,TRBJ2-3,-,TGTGCCACCACCAGGGATGGCGATACGCAGTATTTT,CATTRDGDTQYF
-,TRBV11-2,TRBJ1-2,-,TGTGCCAGCAGCCCGGACAGTAACTATGGCTACACCTTC,CASSPDSNYGYTF
-,TRBV5-6,TRBJ1-1,TRBD1,TGTGCCAGCAGCTTTACAGGGGGCGCAAGGAACACTGAAGCTTTCTTT,CASSFTGGARNTEAFF
-,TRBV19,TRBJ2-3,TRBD2,TGTGCCAGTAGTACACTAGCGGGAGGAGGCACAGATACGCAGTATTTT,CASSTLAGGGTDTQYF
-,TRBV6-5,TRBJ2-7,TRBD1,TGTGCCAGCAGTAGAGAACATGGGACAGGGCGTCAGCAGTACTTC,CASSREHGTGRQQYF
-,TRBV4-2,TRBJ2-5,-,TGTGCCAGCAGCCAAGAGCAGACTTGGCGGGAGACCCAGTACTTC,CASSQEQTWRETQYF
-,TRBV27,TRBJ1-1,-,TGTGCCAGCAGTTTTGCCGGGGGGCGGGGCACTGAAGCTTTCTTT,CASSFAGGRGTEAFF
-,TRBV4-2,TRBJ2-7,TRBD2,TGTGCCAGCAGCCAAGGAATCGGAGGTAGCGGGGGTCGGTACGAGCAGTACTTC,CASSQGIGGSGGRYEQYF
-,TRBV28,TRBJ1-1,TRBD1,TGTGCCAGCACCCTCGACAGGGCGAACACTGAAGCTTTCTTT,CASTLDRANTEAFF
few,TRBV28,TRBJ1-6,-,TGTGCCAGCAGTTTCGTCGACAGAAATTCACCCCTCCACTTT,CASSFVDRNSPLHF
-,TRBV2,TRBJ2-5,-,TGTGCCAGCAGTGAAGACCTCCAGGGTAGCCAAGAGACCCAGTACTTC,CASSEDLQGSQETQYF
-,TRBV5-1,TRBJ1-1,-,TGCGCCAGCAGACTTGGAGGTGAAGCTTTCTTT,CASRLGGEAFF
-,TRBV5-1,TRBJ1-6,TRBD1,TGCGCCAGCAGTGCGGACAGGGGAAATTCACCCCTCCACTTT,CASSADRGNSPLHF
-,TRBV19,TRBJ1-5,-,TGTGCCAGCGAACTTATGAACTATAGCAATCAGCCCCAGCATTTT,CASELMNYSNQPQHF
once,TRBV11-2,TRBJ1-2,TRBD1,TGTGCCAGCAGTTTTCAACAGGGGGATGGCTACACCTTC,CASSFQQGDGYTF
-,TRBV5-6,TRBJ2-5,-,TGTGCCAGCAGCTTGGTAATAGGGGGTCAAGAGACCCAGTACTTC,CASSLVIGGQETQYF
-,TRBV18,TRBJ2-5,TRBD1,TGTGCCAGCTCACGCGGACAGGGGACCCAAGAGACCCAGTACTTC,CASSRGQGTQETQYF
-,TRBV7-8,TRBJ2-3,-,TGTGCCAGCAGCTTAGGTCGACTACCCACAGATACGCAGTATTTT,CASSLGRLPTDTQYF
-,TRBV7-9,TRBJ2-7,TRBD1,TGTGCCAGCAGCGGGACAGCGAGCTCCTACGAGCAGTACTTC,CASSGTASSYEQYF
-,TRBV6-6,TRBJ2-1,TRBD2,TGTGCCAGCAGTTACGGCGGGGGCTCCTACAATGAGCAGTTCTTC,CASSYGGGSYNEQFF
few,TRBV5-1,TRBJ2-5,TRBD1,TGCGCCAGCACACCTTGGACAGGGGGAGGGGAGACCCAGTACTTC,CASTPWTGGGETQYF
-,TRBV6-7,TRBJ2-5,TRBD2,TGTGCCAGCAGTTACCTTCGAGGACTAGCCGGGGAGACCCAGTACTTC,CASSYLRGLAGETQYF
-,TRBV5-8,TRBJ1-6,TRBD1,TGTGCCAGCACCACCAATGTTAGGACAGGATCACTTAATTCACCCCTCCACTTT,CASTTNVRTGSLNSPLHF
-,TRBV7-8,TRBJ1-1,-,TGTGCCAGCAGCAATGACAGGAACACTGAAGCTTTCTTT,CASSNDRNTEAFF
-,TRBV7-2,TRBJ2-1,-,TGTGCCAGCAGCTTAGTTAAGCAGGGTTTAGGGGAGCAGTTCTTC,CASSLVKQGLGEQFF
few,TRBV6-2/TRBV6-3,TRBJ1-6,-,TGTGCCAGCAGTTTCTGGCAGGATCATTCACCCCTCCACTTT,CASSFWQDHSPLHF
few,TRBV11-3,TRBJ2-5,TRBD2,TGTGCCAGCAGCTCATTACTAGCGGGCCCCCAAGAGACCCAGTACTTC,CASSSLLAGPQETQYF
few,TRBV11-2,TRBJ1-1,-,TGTGCCAGCAGCTACCGCCGGGCAGGGAAGACTGAAGCTTTCTTT,CASSYRRAGKTEAFF
-,TRBV14,TRBJ1-1,-,TGTGCCAGCAGCCAATTCGTGGGTAGGAGGCCTTTCTTT,CASSQFVGRRPFF
-,TRBV30,TRBJ1-4,-,TGTGCCTGGAGTGTTAACAGGGATGAAAAACTGTTTTTT,CAWSVNRDEKLFF
-,TRBV5-6,TRBJ1-1,-,TGTGCCAGCAGCCCAAACGGGGGGGGCGAGGACACTGAAGCTTTCTTT,CASSPNGGGEDTEAFF
-,TRBV28,TRBJ2-3,TRBD2,TGTGCCAGCAGTTTTCAGGGCGGGAGTAAGGATACGCAGTATTTT,CASSFQGGSKDTQYF
-,TRBV10-3,TRBJ2-3,-,TGTGCCATCAGTGGCGTGAGGGATACGCAGTATTTT,CAISGVRDTQYF
-,TRBV11-3,TRBJ2-3,-,TGTGCCAGCAGCTTAGAAAGCGGCCCCACAGATACGCAGTATTTT,CASSLESGPTDTQYF
-,TRBV5-1,TRBJ2-3,-,TGCGCCAGCAGCTTGGATCGGAGCACAGATACGCAGTATTTT,CASSLDRSTDTQYF
-,TRBV9,TRBJ1-1,-,TGTGCCAGCAGCGGCCCCGGGCTGGGGAGAACTGAAGCTTTCTTT,CASSGPGLGRTEAFF
-,TRBV19,TRBJ1-1,TRBD1,TGTGCCAGTAGTGCCGTACAGGGGGGGGGCACTGAAGCTTTCTTT,CASSAVQGGGTEAFF
-,TRBV4-3,TRBJ2-1,TRBD2,TGCGCCAGCAGCCAAGAATATACCCCTCTAGCGGAGGTTATCAATGAGCAGTTCTTC,CASSQEYTPLAEVINEQFF
-,TRBV24-1,TRBJ2-5,TRBD1,TGTGCCACCAGTGATCACGGGACAGCCCAAGAGACCCAGTACTTC,CATSDHGTAQETQYF
-,TRBV10-3,TRBJ2-6,TRBD1,TGTGCCATCACGCAGGGGGCTGGGGCCAACGTCCTGACTTTC,CAITQGAGANVLTF
-,TRBV11-3,TRBJ2-3,-,TGTGCCAGCAGCTTTACTACCACCACAGATACGCAGTATTTT,CASSFTTTTDTQYF
once,TRBV12-3/TRBV12-4,TRBJ1-4,-,TGTGCCAGCAACCGGGGGGTGGATGAAAAACTGTTTTTT,CASNRGVDEKLFF
-,TRBV4-3,TRBJ2-1,TRBD1,TGCGCCAGCAGCCAAACCGGGACAGGGTTGCTCAATGAGCAGTTCTTC,CASSQTGTGLLNEQFF
-,TRBV5-1,TRBJ2-7,-,TGCGCCAGCAGCTACGACAGGCCCTCCTACGAGCAGTACTTC,CASSYDRPSYEQYF
-,TRBV4-3,TRBJ2-7,-,TGCGCCAGCAGCCAAGAAAACAGGGACTACGAGCAGTACTTC,CASSQENRDYEQYF
once,TRBV28,TRBJ2-3,TRBD1,TGTGCCAGCAGTACCCCCGGGACAGGGACAGATACGCAGTATTTT,CASSTPGTGTDTQYF
-,TRBV9,TRBJ2-2,TRBD2,TGTGCCAGCAGCTCCCGACTAGCGGAGAACACCGGGGAGCTGTTTTTT,CASSSRLAENTGELFF
-,TRBV3-1/TRBV3-2,TRBJ2-5,TRBD2,TGTGCCAGCAGCCGAGGACTAGCGGGAGGGAGAGAGACCCAGTACTTC,CASSRGLAGGRETQYF
-,TRBV19,TRBJ2-7,-,TGTGCCAGTAGTATAGATCATAGTTTCGAGCAGTACTTC,CASSIDHSFEQYF
once,TRBV28,TRBJ1-4,-,TGTGCCAGCAGGGGGCAGGGGTCTAATGAAAAACTGTTTTTT,CASRGQGSNEKLFF
-,TRBV19,TRBJ2-3,TRBD2,TGTGCCAGTAGTATAAGCGGGAGAGAAGATACGCAGTATTTT,CASSISGREDTQYF
once,TRBV6-1,TRBJ2-1,-,TGTGCCAGCAGTGAGCGGGGGCTGTACAATGAGCAGTTCTTC,CASSERGLYNEQFF
-,TRBV12-5,TRBJ2-3,TRBD1,TGTGCTAGTTCGGACAGGAACACAGATACGCAGTATTTT,CASSDRNTDTQYF
-,TRBV7-9,TRBJ2-7,TRBD1,TGTGCCAGCAGCTTAAGGGGGCAAGACGAGCAGTACTTC,CASSLRGQDEQYF
-,TRBV6-5,TRBJ2-7,TRBD1,TGTGCCAGCAGCGGGATAGGGGGCAGATCCTACGAGCAGTACTTC,CASSGIGGRSYEQYF